The next 15 T cell receptor beta chains were all read from a single sample in a study of cytomegalovirus exposure and HLA in healthy donors. 13 Jbeta primers and 60 Vbeta primers were used for the PCR. The repertoire was sequenced with immunoSEQ multiplex PCR; TCRdb's copy has only in-frame clones and lacks some. The data show around 200,000 clones, around three quarters seen once. The sample consisted of PBMCs. Receptors were obtained from a man younger than 45 in good health and CMV-seronegative.

This clone came up once. The chain joins TRBV10-2 to TRBJ1-1, with TRBD1 matching 8 bases. V was pared by 6 bases and J by 6 bases, with 9 bases of the junction left unmatched. Germline assignment: CDR1 WSHSY and CDR2 SAAADI. The CDR3 length is 14 residues. The CDR3 region has the DNA TGCGCCAGCAGAACAGGGGGTCGAGGATCTGAAGCTTTCTTT. Its translation: CASRTGGRGSEAFF.

This chain connects TRBV5-1 to TRBJ1-1, with D unclear. Trimming stripped 5 bases from V and 1 base from J, with 15 bases between. Germline V gene lookup returns CDR1 SGHRS and CDR2 YFSETQ. The CDR3 is 15 amino acids. This chain's CDR3 is CASSRESYTNTEAFF. CDR3 bases: TGCGCCAGCAGTCGGGAGTCATATACGAACACTGAAGCTTTCTTT.

The count of this clone is one. The chain recombines TRBV11-2 with TRBJ1-2, with TRBD1 matching over 7 bases. Trimming at V came to 3 bases and at J to 7 bases, leaving 14 bases not matched to a gene. The CDR3 has 16 residues. Germline V gives CDR1 SGHAT, CDR2 FQNNGV. CDR3 DNA sequence: TGTGCCAGCAGCTTTTCGACAGGGTTGATCCCGTCTGGCTACACCTTC. Protein product: CASSFSTGLIPSGYTF.

The rearrangement joins TRBV2 to TRBJ1-1; D is uncertain. This CDR3 is built from 17 residues. V was trimmed by 8 bases and J by 0 bases, leaving 22 bases between them. The germline V gene encodes CDR1 SNHLY and CDR2 FYNNEI. In DNA form, the CDR3 reads TGTGCCAGCTACCAAGGTCGTGGCGGCCGAATGAACACTGAAGCTTTCTTT. The encoded protein is CASYQGRGGRMNTEAFF.

The CDR3 is CASSWGLQNNEQFF. CDR3 sequence (DNA): TGTGCCAGCAGCTGGGGACTACAAAACAATGAGCAGTTCTTC. The chain has TRBV5-4 and TRBJ2-1; 7 bases map to TRBD2. V trimming: 3 bases; J trimming: 5 bases; junction bases outside the gene matches: 5. The CDR3 totals 14 residues. Germline CDR1 and CDR2: SGHNT and YYREEE (reference sequence). The whole variable domain, filled in from reference TRBV5-4 and TRBJ2-1, reads ETGVTQSPTHLIKTRGQQVTLRCSSQSGHNTVSWYQQALGQGPQFIFQYYREEENGRGNFPPRFSGLQFPNYSSELNVNALELDDSALYLCASSWGLQNNEQFFGPGTRLTVL.

This clone showed up just a few times. This chain joins TRBV6-1 and TRBJ2-1, with 11 bases fitting TRBD2. Germline V lookup: CDR1 MNHNS, CDR2 SASEGT. The CDR3 length is 15 residues. V lost 3 bases and J lost 15; bases outside the gene matches: 13. The CDR3 nucleotides are TGTGCCAGCAGTGAGAGGCCGACTAGCGGGATTTGGCGGTTCTTC. As protein: CASSERPTSGIWRFF.

J is TRBJ2-7 and V is TRBV10-1; perhaps TRBD2 as D (6 bases). The germline V and J ends were trimmed by 5 bases and 3 bases, with 14 bases remaining between them. The CDR3 consists of 14 residues. Germline loops: CDR1 WNHNN, CDR2 SYGVQD (reference sequence). The DNA for the CDR3 is TGCGCCAGCAGTAGGGGACTGGATAACTACGAGCAGTACTTC. Its translation is CASSRGLDNYEQYF.

CDR3: CASSAPPLAEMGGYTF. The CDR3 DNA reads as TGTGCCAGCAGCGCCCCCCCACTCGCGGAAATGGGTGGCTACACCTTC. The chain recombines TRBV9 with TRBJ1-2, with unresolved D. The CDR3 consists of 16 residues. Germline V gene lookup returns CDR1 SGDLS and CDR2 YYNGEE. Trimming removed 3 bases from V and 7 bases from J, with 22 bases in between.

The chain is built from TRBV30 and TRBJ2-7; TRBD2 matches at 11 bases. This CDR3 has 13 amino acids. The germline V gene encodes CDR1 GTSNPN and CDR2 SVGIG (reference sequence). With 4 bases clipped from V and 7 bases from J, the junction kept 6 bases outside the gene matches. In DNA, the CDR3 is TGTGCCTGGACCACTAGCGGGAGCGGGGAGCAGTACTTC. It is translated as CAWTTSGSGEQYF.

The V gene is TRBV7-3, the J gene TRBJ2-7; the match to TRBD2 covers 11 bases. The CDR3 loop spans 14 amino acids. V lost 5 bases and J lost 7; bases outside the gene matches: 7. The germline V gene has CDR1 SGHTA and CDR2 FQGTGA. The DNA of the CDR3 is TGTGCCAGCAGCCCACTAGCGGGAGCGGGGGAGCAGTACTTC. Translated: CASSPLAGAGEQYF.

CDR3 bases: TGTGCCAGCAGCTTGGGGAGGGCTGCAACTAATGAAAAACTGTTTTTT. Its translation is CASSLGRAATNEKLFF. The chain is built from TRBV11-2 and TRBJ1-4; D gene ambiguous. Trimming took off 3 bases at V and 0 bases at J, with 11 bases between the two ends. The CDR3 consists of 16 residues. Germline V lookup: CDR1 SGHAT, CDR2 FQNNGV.

The rearrangement uses TRBV23-1 and TRBJ1-5; possible D gene TRBD1, 5 bases. TRBV23-1 falls under the ORF class, with uncertain function. CDR3 length: 17 residues. Trimming pared 0 bases from V and 5 bases from J, leaving 17 bases between. The CDR3 loop is CASSQSKSQGGYQPQHF. CDR3 nucleotides: TGCGCCAGCAGTCAATCGAAATCGCAGGGTGGCTATCAGCCCCAGCATTTT.

This clone was observed a handful of times. The rearrangement uses TRBV9 and TRBJ2-3; 8 bases map to TRBD2. The germline V gene encodes CDR1 SGDLS and CDR2 YYNGEE. The length of the CDR3 is 14 residues. The V segment lost 3 bases and the J segment 0 bases; nucleotides outside the gene matches: 0. CDR3 bases: TGTGCCAGCAGCGCTAGCGGGAGCACAGATACGCAGTATTTT. This gives the protein CASSASGSTDTQYF.

The chain is built from TRBV27 and TRBJ1-5, with D perhaps TRBD1 (5 bases). The CDR3 has 14 residues. Looked up from germline, CDR1 is MNHEY and CDR2 is SMNVEV (reference sequence). Trimming took off 3 bases at V and 5 bases at J, with 11 bases between the two ends. CDR3 region: CASSLGGIDQPQHF. In DNA form, the CDR3 reads TGTGCCAGCAGTTTGGGGGGGATCGATCAGCCCCAGCATTTT.

V is TRBV28 and J is TRBJ1-6; the match to TRBD1 covers 7 bases. The CDR3 runs to 17 residues. Looked up from germline, CDR1 is MDHEN and CDR2 is SYDVKM. With 4 bases clipped from V and 5 bases from J, the junction kept 11 bases outside the gene matches. CDR3 in amino acids: CASSSTGTEVNNSPLHF. For the CDR3, the DNA is TGTGCCAGCAGTTCCACCGGGACAGAAGTTAATAATTCACCCCTCCACTTT.